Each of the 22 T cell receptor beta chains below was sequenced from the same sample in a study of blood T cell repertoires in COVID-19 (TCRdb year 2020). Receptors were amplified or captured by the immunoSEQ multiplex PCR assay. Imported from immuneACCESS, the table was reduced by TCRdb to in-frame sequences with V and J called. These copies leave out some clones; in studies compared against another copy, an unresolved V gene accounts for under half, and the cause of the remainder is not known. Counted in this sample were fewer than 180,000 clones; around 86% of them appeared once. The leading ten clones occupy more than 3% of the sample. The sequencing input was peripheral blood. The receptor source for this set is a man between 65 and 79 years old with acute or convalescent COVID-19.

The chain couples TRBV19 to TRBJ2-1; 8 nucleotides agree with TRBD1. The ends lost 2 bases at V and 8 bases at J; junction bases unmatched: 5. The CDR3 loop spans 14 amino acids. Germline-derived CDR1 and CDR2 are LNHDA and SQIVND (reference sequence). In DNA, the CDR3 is TGTGCCAGTAGTATAAGGACAGGGTTCGATGAGCAGTTCTTC. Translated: CASSIRTGFDEQFF. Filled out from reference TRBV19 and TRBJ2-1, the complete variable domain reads DGGITQSPKYLFRKEGQNVTLSCEQNLNHDAMYWYRQDPGQGLRLIYYSQIVNDFQKGDIAEGYSVSREKKESFPLTVTSAQKNPTAFYLCASSIRTGFDEQFFGPGTRLTVL.

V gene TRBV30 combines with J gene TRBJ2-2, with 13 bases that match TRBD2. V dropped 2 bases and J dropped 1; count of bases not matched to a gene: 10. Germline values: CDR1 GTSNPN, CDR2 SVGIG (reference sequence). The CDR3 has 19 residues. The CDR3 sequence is CAWSSPQLAGGWNTGELFF. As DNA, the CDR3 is TGTGCCTGGAGTTCCCCCCAACTAGCGGGAGGGTGGAACACCGGGGAGCTGTTTTTT.

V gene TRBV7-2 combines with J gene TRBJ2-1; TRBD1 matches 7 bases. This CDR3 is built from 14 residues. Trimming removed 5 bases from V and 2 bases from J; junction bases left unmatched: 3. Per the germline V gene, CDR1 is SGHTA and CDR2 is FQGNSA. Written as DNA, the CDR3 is TGTGCCAGCAGCACTGGGACAGCCTACAATGAGCAGTTCTTC. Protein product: CASSTGTAYNEQFF.

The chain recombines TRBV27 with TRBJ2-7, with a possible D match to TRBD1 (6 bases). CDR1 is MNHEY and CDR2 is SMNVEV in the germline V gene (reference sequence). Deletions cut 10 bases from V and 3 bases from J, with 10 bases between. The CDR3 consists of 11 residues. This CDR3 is CATEQGYEQYF. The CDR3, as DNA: TGTGCCACCGAACAGGGCTACGAGCAGTACTTC.

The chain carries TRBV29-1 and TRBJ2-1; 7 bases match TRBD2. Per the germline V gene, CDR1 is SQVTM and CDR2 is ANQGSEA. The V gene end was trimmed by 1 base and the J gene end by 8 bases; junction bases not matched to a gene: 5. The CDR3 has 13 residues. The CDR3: CSVEVGREDEQFF. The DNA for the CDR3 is TGCAGCGTTGAAGTGGGGAGGGAAGATGAGCAGTTCTTC.

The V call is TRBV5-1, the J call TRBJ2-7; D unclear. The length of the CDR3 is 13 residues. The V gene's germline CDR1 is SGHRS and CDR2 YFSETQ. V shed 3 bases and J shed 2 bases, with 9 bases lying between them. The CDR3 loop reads CASSSQVAYEQYF. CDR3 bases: TGCGCCAGCAGCTCTCAGGTTGCCTACGAGCAGTACTTC.

CDR3 sequence: CASSLRPGGNTEAFF. DNA of the CDR3: TGTGCCAGCAGCTTACGTCCAGGGGGGAACACTGAAGCTTTCTTT. The J gene is TRBJ1-1, the V gene TRBV7-2, with 7 bases that match TRBD1. CDR1 and CDR2 (germline): SGHTA, FQGNSA. V lost 2 bases to trimming and J lost 1 base; unmatched junction nucleotides: 4. This CDR3 region has 15 residues. The variable domain in full, completed from reference TRBV7-2 and TRBJ1-1, reads GAGVSQSPSNKVTEKGKDVELRCDPISGHTALYWYRQSLGQGLEFLIYFQGNSAPDKSGLPSDRFSAERTGGSVSTLTIQRTQQEDSAVYLCASSLRPGGNTEAFFGQGTRLTVV.

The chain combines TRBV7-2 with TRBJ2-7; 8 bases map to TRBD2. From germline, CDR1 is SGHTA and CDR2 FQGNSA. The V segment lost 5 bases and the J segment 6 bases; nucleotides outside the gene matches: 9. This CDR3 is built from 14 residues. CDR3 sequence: CASSPAGRASEQYF. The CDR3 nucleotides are TGTGCCAGCAGCCCAGCCGGGAGGGCCAGCGAGCAGTACTTC.

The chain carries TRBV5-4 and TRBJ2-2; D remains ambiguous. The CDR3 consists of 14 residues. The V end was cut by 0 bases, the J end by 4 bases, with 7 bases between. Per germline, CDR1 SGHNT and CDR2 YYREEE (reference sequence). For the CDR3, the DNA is TGTGCCAGCAGCTTGGACGCGTTCACCGGGGAGCTGTTTTTT. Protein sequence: CASSLDAFTGELFF.

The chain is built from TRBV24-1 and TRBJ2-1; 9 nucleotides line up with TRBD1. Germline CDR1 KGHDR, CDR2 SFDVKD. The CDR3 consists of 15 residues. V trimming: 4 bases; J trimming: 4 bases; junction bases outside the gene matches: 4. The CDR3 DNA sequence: TGTGCCACCAGTGACCCCGGGACAGGGTACAATGAGCAGTTCTTC. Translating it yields CATSDPGTGYNEQFF.

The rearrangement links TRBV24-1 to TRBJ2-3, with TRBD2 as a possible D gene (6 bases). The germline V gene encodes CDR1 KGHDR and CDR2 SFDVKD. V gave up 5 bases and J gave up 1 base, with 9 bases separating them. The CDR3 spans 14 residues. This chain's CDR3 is CATSVTGGTDTQYF. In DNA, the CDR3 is TGTGCCACCAGTGTTACGGGGGGCACAGATACGCAGTATTTT.

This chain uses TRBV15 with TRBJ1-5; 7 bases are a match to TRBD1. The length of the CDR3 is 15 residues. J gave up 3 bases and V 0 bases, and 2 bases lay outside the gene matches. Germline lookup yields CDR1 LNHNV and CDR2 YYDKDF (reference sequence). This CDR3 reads CATSRDQGVNQPQHF. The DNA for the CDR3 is TGTGCCACCAGCAGAGACCAGGGGGTCAATCAGCCCCAGCATTTT.

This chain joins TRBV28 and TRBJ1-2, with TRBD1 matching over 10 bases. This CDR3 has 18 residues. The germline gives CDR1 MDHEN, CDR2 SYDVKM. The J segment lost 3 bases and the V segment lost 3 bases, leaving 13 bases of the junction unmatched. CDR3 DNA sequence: TGTGCCAGCAGTTTCCCCCTATTAACCGGGACAGGGGACTATGGCTACACCTTC. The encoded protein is CASSFPLLTGTGDYGYTF.

The CDR3 sequence: CASSLSGRAGEEQYF. The CDR3 nucleotides are TGTGCCAGCTCCCTTAGCGGGAGGGCCGGCGAAGAGCAGTACTTC. This chain links TRBV18 with TRBJ2-7; 11 nucleotides match TRBD2. Germline loops: CDR1 KGHSH, CDR2 LQKENI. The CDR3 sequence is 15 residues long. Losses at the gene ends were 6 bases for V and 7 bases for J; bases not matched to a gene: 11.

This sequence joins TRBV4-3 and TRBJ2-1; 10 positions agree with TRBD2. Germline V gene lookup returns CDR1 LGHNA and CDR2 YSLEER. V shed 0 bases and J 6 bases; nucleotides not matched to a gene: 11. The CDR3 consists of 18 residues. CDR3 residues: CASSQDRLDSGRFNEQFF. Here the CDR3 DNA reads TGCGCCAGCAGCCAAGATCGGCTAGATAGCGGGAGGTTCAATGAGCAGTTCTTC.

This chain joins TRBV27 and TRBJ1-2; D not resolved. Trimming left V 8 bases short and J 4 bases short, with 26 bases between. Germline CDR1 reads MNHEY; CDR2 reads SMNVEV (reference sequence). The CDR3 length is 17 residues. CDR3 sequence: CASPPPGSRPRTYGYTF. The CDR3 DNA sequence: TGTGCCAGCCCTCCCCCGGGGAGCAGGCCCCGGACCTATGGCTACACCTTC.

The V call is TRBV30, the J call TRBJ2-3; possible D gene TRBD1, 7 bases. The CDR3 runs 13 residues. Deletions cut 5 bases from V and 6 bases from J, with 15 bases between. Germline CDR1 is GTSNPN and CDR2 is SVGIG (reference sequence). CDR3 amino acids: CAWGRGAGDTQYF. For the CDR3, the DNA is TGTGCCTGGGGCAGGGGGGCGGGGGATACGCAGTATTTT.

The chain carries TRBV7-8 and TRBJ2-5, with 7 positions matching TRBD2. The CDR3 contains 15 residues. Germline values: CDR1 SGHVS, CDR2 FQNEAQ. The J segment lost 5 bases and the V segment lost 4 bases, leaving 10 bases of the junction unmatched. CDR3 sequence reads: CASSSWGGSGETQYF. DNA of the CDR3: TGTGCCAGCAGCTCGTGGGGCGGGAGCGGGGAGACCCAGTACTTC.

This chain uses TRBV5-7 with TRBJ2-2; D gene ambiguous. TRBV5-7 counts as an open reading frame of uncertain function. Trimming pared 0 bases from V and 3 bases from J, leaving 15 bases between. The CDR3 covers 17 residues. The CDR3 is CASSLESVIPYTGELFF. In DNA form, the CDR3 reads TGTGCCAGCAGCTTGGAAAGCGTGATTCCCTACACCGGGGAGCTGTTTTTT.

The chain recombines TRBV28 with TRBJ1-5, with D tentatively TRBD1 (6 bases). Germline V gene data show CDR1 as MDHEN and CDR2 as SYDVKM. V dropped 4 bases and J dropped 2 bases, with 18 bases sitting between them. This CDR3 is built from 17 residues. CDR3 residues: CASSSMTGRNGNQPQHF. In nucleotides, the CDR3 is TGTGCCAGCAGTTCGATGACAGGTCGGAATGGCAATCAGCCCCAGCATTTT.

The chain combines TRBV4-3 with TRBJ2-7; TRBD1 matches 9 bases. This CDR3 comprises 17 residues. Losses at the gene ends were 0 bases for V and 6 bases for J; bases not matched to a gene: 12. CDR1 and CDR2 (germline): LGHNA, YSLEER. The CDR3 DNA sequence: TGCGCCAGCAGCCAAGATAACCGGGACAGGGCAACCGGCGAGCAGTACTTC. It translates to CASSQDNRDRATGEQYF.

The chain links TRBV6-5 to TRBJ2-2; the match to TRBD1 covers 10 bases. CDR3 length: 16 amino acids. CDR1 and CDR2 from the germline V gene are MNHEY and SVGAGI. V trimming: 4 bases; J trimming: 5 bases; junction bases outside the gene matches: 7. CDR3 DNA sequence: TGTGCCAGCAGTTCAGTTGGACAGGGGGGGACCGGGGAGCTGTTTTTT. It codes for CASSSVGQGGTGELFF.